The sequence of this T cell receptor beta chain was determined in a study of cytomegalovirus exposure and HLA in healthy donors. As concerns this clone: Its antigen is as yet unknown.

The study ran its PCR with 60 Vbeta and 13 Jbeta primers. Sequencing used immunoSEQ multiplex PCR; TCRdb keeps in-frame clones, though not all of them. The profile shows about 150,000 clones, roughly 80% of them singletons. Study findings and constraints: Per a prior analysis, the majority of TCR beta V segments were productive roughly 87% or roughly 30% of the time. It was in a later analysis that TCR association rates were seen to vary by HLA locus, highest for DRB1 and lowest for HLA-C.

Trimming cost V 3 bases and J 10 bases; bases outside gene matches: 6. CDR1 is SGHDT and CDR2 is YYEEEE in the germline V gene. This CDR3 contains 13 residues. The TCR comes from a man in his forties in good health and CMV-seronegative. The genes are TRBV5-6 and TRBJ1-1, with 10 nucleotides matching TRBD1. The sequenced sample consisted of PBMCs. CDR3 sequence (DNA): TGTGCCAGCAGCTCCGGGACAGGGGTCGGAGCTTTCTTT. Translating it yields CASSSGTGVGAFF.